This TCR beta chain was recovered during a study of T-cell reconstitution after alpha-beta-depleted transplantation in children. This clonotype was counted at least ten times. Researchers prepared the TCRbeta library using unique molecular identifiers, the study reports. MiXCR, applied by TCRdb to the PCR reads, yields one record per CDR3 protein. The repertoire consists of about 200,000 distinct CDR3 sequences, with 6.3% occurring once and the leading ten covering roughly 4.5%. In germline, CDR1 is SGHVS, CDR2 FNYEAQ. With V trimmed by 5 bases and J by 3 bases, 2 bases remained unmatched. There are 15 residues in the CDR3.

The chain employs TRBV7-6 and TRBJ1-6; 9 bases agree with TRBD1. Sequenced material: PBMCs, taken before TCRalphabeta/CD19-depleted stem cell transplant. The clonotype comes from a girl under three years old with combined immunodeficiency, due to receive a stem cell transplant. DNA for the CDR3: TGTGCCAGCAGCGCGGACAGGGGCTATAATTCACCCCTCCACTTT. Amino acids: CASSADRGYNSPLHF. Full variable domain (missing parts from reference TRBV7-6 and TRBJ1-6): GAGVSQSPRYKVTKRGQDVALRCDPISGHVSLYWYRQALGQGPEFLTYFNYEAQQDKSGLPNDRFSAERPEGSISTLTIQRTEQRDSAMYRCASSADRGYNSPLHFGNGTRLTVT.